This entry features one TCR beta chain sequence. This clonotype has only one observation. There is no known antigen for this receptor. Qualities for individual bases were not recorded, and no much larger clone is one base off. This entry is derived from a study of blood T cells in healthy people across ages (dated by TCRdb to between 2015 and 2016). Notes on the research overall: Template switching captured roughly one uniquely barcoded TCR beta cDNA molecule per two T cells in model experiments. For two donors (one aged 18 to 29 and one aged 80 or older), the study analyzed two additional independent replicas of 1 million unique cDNA reads from the same blood draw. Age-related changes in TCR beta repertoire diversity were measured in the study by deep sequencing normalized with unique cDNA molecular identifiers. Four age groups were formed from the donors: young (average approximately 17 years), middle-aged (just under 40), aged (around 68) and long-lived (around 82). To avoid experimental bias, donors of different ages were distributed randomly across sequencing lanes. The investigation overall reported the following: Observed TCR beta diversity correlated strongly with the percentage of naive T cells measured by flow cytometry. Compared with the aged group, the long-lived group had more naive CD4+ T cells, fewer expanded clones and increased TCR diversity, suggesting age selection. As age increased, observed TCR beta diversity per million T cells dropped in a roughly linear way, and a significant reduction was already evident by age around 41. Because profiling used bulk unsorted PBMCs, naive and antigen-experienced compartments could not be compared conclusively. Total diversity estimates from one million sequenced T cells were considered lower bounds and underestimates. Donor CMV infection status was unknown, potentially confounding age-related changes in expanded clonotypes.

The CDR3 covers 12 residues, taking in both the cysteine and the phenylalanine. The kept DNA is CDR3 alone, 36 bases in frame from the first base. Between the V and J ends, shortened by 7 bases and 9 bases respectively, the junction contains 13 bases. The CDR1 and CDR2 encoded by the germline V gene (reference sequence) are SEHNR and FQNEAQ. Receptor amplification or capture employed 5' RACE. The sequencing machine was an Illumina HiSeq 2500. A second PCR of about 7 to 12 cycles was run with a J-beta primer mix and a sample-barcoded 5' primer. Each TCR beta cDNA molecule received a unique molecular identifier from a template-switch 5' adaptor carrying 12 random nucleotides. Each sample yielded at least 2.5 million CDR3-containing paired-end reads. First-strand cDNA was synthesized from all RNA with the Mint cDNA synthesis kit, primed by a TRBC-specific oligonucleotide. After uracil-DNA glycosylase treatment, a first 18-cycle PCR used universal primers M1SS and BC2_uni_R on all cDNA. In the paper's pipeline: Each sample was normalized by randomly selecting 1 million high-quality reads, each carrying a distinct molecular identifier. Reads with shared molecular identifiers were discarded instead of being binned into consensus sequences. MiTCR, set to a Q25 quality threshold and the strictest error-elimination algorithm, was used for CDR3 identification, clonotype clustering and error correction. Lower-bound total TCR beta diversity was estimated with a nonparametric unseen species model using Euler transformation. TCRdb reran the public reads through fastp at Q25 and MiXCR, keeping productive beta chains. Every CDR3 protein is listed once, alongside the most common genes and DNA of its rows. These V and J calls originate from TCRdb's pipeline instead of the authors' own analysis. This sample lists about 1.5 million distinct CDR3 sequences; about 40% were detected once. The leading ten clones occupy approximately 7.9% of the sample.

The donors were under 40 Caucasian individuals from Russia, aged roughly 6 to 100 years, who were systemically healthy. Each donor gave approximately 10 milliliters of peripheral blood, collected into EDTA-treated Vacutainer tubes. PBMCs were isolated by Ficoll-Paque density-gradient centrifugation, with at least 7 million obtained per sample. Trizol reagent was used to extract total RNA from PBMCs, with at least 6 micrograms per sample. For every donor, an aliquot of PBMCs went through flow cytometry to measure the percentages of naive CD45RAhigh/CD27high T cells. The chain couples TRBV7-9 to TRBJ1-5; no D gene is confidently identified. The sequencing input was blood. The receptor was isolated from a young woman in good health. The DNA sequence is given as TGTGCCAGCAACCCTCCGGATGGGCCCCAGCATTTT. Translated, it gives CASNPPDGPQHF.